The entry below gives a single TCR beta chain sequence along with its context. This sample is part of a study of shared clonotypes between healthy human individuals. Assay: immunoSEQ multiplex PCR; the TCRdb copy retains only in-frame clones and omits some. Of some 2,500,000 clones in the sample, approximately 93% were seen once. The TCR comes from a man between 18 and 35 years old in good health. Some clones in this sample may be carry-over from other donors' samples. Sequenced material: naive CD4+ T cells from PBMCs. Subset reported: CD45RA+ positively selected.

The CDR3 protein is CASSPFQGIAYEQYF. The CDR3 bases are TGTGCCAGCAGTCCCTTCCAGGGAATAGCCTACGAGCAGTACTTC. This chain joins TRBV6-5 and TRBJ2-7, with D tentatively TRBD1 (5 bases). V gave up 5 bases and J gave up 2 bases, with 16 bases separating them. Germline V gene data show CDR1 as MNHEY and CDR2 as SVGAGI. The CDR3 runs 15 residues.